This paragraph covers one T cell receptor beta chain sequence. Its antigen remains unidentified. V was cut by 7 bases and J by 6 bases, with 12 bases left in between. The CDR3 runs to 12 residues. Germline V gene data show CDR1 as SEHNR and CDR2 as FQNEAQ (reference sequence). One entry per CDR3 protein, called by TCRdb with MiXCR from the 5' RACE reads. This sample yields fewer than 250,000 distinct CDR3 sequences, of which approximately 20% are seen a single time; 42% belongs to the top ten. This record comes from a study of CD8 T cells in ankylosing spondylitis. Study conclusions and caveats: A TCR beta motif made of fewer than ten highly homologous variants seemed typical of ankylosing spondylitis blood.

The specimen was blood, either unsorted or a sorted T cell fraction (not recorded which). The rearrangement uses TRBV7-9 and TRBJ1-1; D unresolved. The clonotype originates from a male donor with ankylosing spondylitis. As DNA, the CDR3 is TGTGCCAGCACCAATTTCGGGTCTGAAGCTTTCTTT. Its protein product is CASTNFGSEAFF.